Listed here are 32 T cell receptor beta chains from one sample, sequenced in a study of T cells in Graves' hyperthyroidism and ophthalmopathy. Amplified TCR beta CDR3 regions came from RNA transcripts. The primer set for the first-round RT-PCR of the TCR CDR3 was HTBI. One entry per CDR3 protein, called by TCRdb with MiXCR from the multiplex PCR reads. Of hundreds of thousands of distinct CDR3 sequences in the sample, about 45% were seen once. The sample was peripheral blood or thyroid tissue (not recorded which). The receptors shown here come from an adult man with Graves' disease, either hyperthyroidism or ophthalmopathy (not recorded which).

The V gene is TRBV5-1, the J gene TRBJ1-5, with D hard to call. CDR3 size: 15 residues. Trimming stripped 0 bases from V and 2 bases from J, with 9 bases between. CDR1 and CDR2 (germline): SGHRS, YFSETQ. The CDR3 loop is CASSLGHGGNQPQHF. DNA of the CDR3: TGCGCCAGCAGCTTGGGGCACGGGGGCAATCAGCCCCAGCATTTT.

The table lists this clonotype with a few counts. The V call is TRBV7-2, the J call TRBJ1-1; 10 bases are a match to TRBD1. Germline CDR1 and CDR2: SGHTA and FQGNSA. Trimming took 1 base from V and 12 from J; bases not matched to a gene: 5. CDR3 length: 13 residues. The CDR3 spells CASSLEGQGLSFF. The DNA for the CDR3 is TGTGCCAGCAGCTTAGAGGGACAGGGGTTATCTTTCTTT.

The chain joins TRBV6-5 to TRBJ1-2; perhaps TRBD1 as D (5 bases). Per the germline V gene, CDR1 is MNHEY and CDR2 is SVGAGI. This CDR3 region has 12 residues. Deletions cut 7 bases from V and 7 bases from J, with 13 bases between. The CDR3 DNA reads as TGTGCCAGCATCGACCCAGGGAGTGGCTACACCTTC. Translated, it gives CASIDPGSGYTF.

This clonotype has ten or more counts. V usage is TRBV7-9 and J usage is TRBJ1-2; D might be TRBD1 (6 bases). Germline V gene sequence: CDR1 SEHNR, CDR2 FQNEAQ (reference sequence). The V and J ends lost 4 bases and 7 bases respectively, with 19 bases between them. The CDR3 sequence is 15 residues long. The CDR3 protein is CASSSPGGLGSGYTF. In nucleotides, the CDR3 is TGTGCCAGCAGCTCACCTGGGGGCCTTGGAAGTGGCTACACCTTC.

The rearrangement uses TRBV20-1 and TRBJ2-5; 9 bases are a match to TRBD1. This CDR3 region has 14 residues. Trimming at V came to 4 bases and at J to 5 bases, leaving 8 bases not matched to a gene. Per the germline V gene, CDR1 is DFQATT and CDR2 is SNEGSKA (reference sequence). The CDR3 here is CSATAGQGGETQYF. The CDR3 nucleotides read TGCAGTGCTACCGCGGGACAGGGTGGGGAGACCCAGTACTTC.

This chain joins TRBV7-2 and TRBJ1-6; D remains ambiguous. Germline-derived CDR1 and CDR2 are SGHTA and FQGNSA. Trimming left V 2 bases short and J 0 bases short, with 17 bases between. The CDR3 has 19 amino acids. The CDR3 DNA sequence: TGTGCCAGCAGCTTACCCCTTCTGGCCGCTAGCTCCTATAATTCACCCCTCCACTTT. Translated: CASSLPLLAASSYNSPLHF.

This clonotype came up once. This sequence joins TRBV15 and TRBJ1-6, with TRBD1 as a possible D gene (5 bases). Germline V gene sequence: CDR1 LNHNV, CDR2 YYDKDF (reference sequence). There are 14 residues in the CDR3. Trimming cost V 0 bases and J 10 bases, with 10 bases left between them. The CDR3 spells CATSREAGASPLHF. CDR3 in DNA: TGTGCCACCAGCAGAGAGGCTGGGGCCTCACCCCTCCACTTT.

The rearrangement joins TRBV7-9 to TRBJ1-5; D not resolved. The germline V gene has CDR1 SEHNR and CDR2 FQNEAQ (reference sequence). The CDR3 extends over 14 amino acids. The V end lost 2 bases, the J end lost 3 bases, and 8 bases lay between the germline ends. CDR3: CASSLSLDNQPQHF. CDR3 bases: TGTGCCAGCAGCTTATCCCTGGACAATCAGCCCCAGCATTTT.

This clonotype was seen repeatedly, ten times or more. V is TRBV7-8 and J is TRBJ1-1; TRBD1 agrees at 7 bases. The CDR3 runs to 14 residues. CDR1 and CDR2 from the germline V gene are SGHVS and FQNEAQ. J was trimmed by 5 bases and V by 6 bases; bases with no gene match: 9. CDR3 protein: CASSPMRGHTEAFF. CDR3 sequence (DNA): TGTGCCAGCAGTCCCATGAGGGGGCATACTGAAGCTTTCTTT. Full variable domain (rest looked up from reference TRBV7-8 and TRBJ1-1): GAGVSQSPRYKVAKRGQDVALRCDPISGHVSLFWYQQALGQGPEFLTYFQNEAQLDKSGLPSDRFFAERPEGSVSTLKIQRTQQEDSAVYLCASSPMRGHTEAFFGQGTRLTVV.

At least ten counts were recorded for this clonotype. The rearrangement links TRBV15 to TRBJ1-4; D is perhaps TRBD1 (6 bases). CDR1 and CDR2 from the germline V gene are LNHNV and YYDKDF (reference sequence). Trimming cost V 0 bases and J 15 bases, with 14 bases left between them. The CDR3 runs 13 residues. The CDR3 loop reads CATSRDRGQVMFF. The CDR3 region has the DNA TGTGCCACCAGCAGAGATCGGGGACAAGTAATGTTTTTT.

This clonotype was found many times. The chain combines TRBV19 with TRBJ1-5, with 9 bases matching TRBD1. The germline V gene encodes CDR1 LNHDA and CDR2 SQIVND (reference sequence). The V and J ends lost 6 bases and 7 bases, in that order; junction bases with no gene match: 7. The CDR3 runs to 14 residues. The CDR3 DNA reads TGTGCCAGTAGGGGACAGGGATGGGGCCAGCCCCAGCATTTT. Amino acid sequence: CASRGQGWGQPQHF.

Turning to this clonotype: Relative to the germline gene, one junction end is altered; a read error may explain this. The chain couples TRBV10-2 to TRBJ1-1; the D is unclear. CDR1 is WSHSY and CDR2 is SAAADI in the germline V gene. The CDR3 totals 14 residues. CDR3 sequence: CVSSESAGNTEAFF. In DNA, the CDR3 is TGCGTCAGCAGTGAGTCCGCAGGGAACACTGAAGCTTTCTTT.

This clonotype was counted many times. The chain employs TRBV4-1 and TRBJ1-3; D is unclear. Trimming pared 1 base from V and 0 bases from J, leaving 10 bases between. CDR1 and CDR2 from the germline V gene are MGHRA and YSYEKL. This CDR3 is 16 amino acids long. DNA of the CDR3: TGCGCCAGCAGCCAAGGACAAGCCCTCTCTGGAAACACCATATATTTT. This translates into CASSQGQALSGNTIYF.

This clonotype was seen a few times. The junction departs from germline at one end; a sequencing error may be responsible. V usage is TRBV7-9 and J usage is TRBJ1-1, with D tentatively TRBD1 (6 bases). CDR3 length: 14 amino acids. Germline CDR1 is SEHNR and CDR2 is FQNEAQ (reference sequence). The CDR3 sequence: CASSPGGRSTEAFF. The CDR3 DNA sequence: TGCGCCAGCAGCCCCGGGGGCAGAAGCACTGAAGCTTTCTTT.

In its sample, this clonotype was seen a few times. The chain is built from TRBV7-2 and TRBJ2-3, with 10 bases fitting TRBD1. The CDR3 spans 13 residues. Unmatched junction bases numbered 8, after V lost 11 bases and J lost 6 bases. Per germline, CDR1 SGHTA and CDR2 FQGNSA. CDR3 in DNA: TGTGCCCTAGCTCGGGACAGGGGCGATACGCAGTATTTT. Translation: CALARDRGDTQYF. Full variable domain (missing parts from reference TRBV7-2 and TRBJ2-3): GAGVSQSPSNKVTEKGKDVELRCDPISGHTALYWYRQSLGQGLEFLIYFQGNSAPDKSGLPSDRFSAERTGGSVSTLTIQRTQQEDSAVYLCALARDRGDTQYFGPGTRLTVL.

In its sample, this clonotype was seen a few times. This rearrangement joins TRBV7-9 to TRBJ2-7, with 13 nucleotides matching TRBD2. The germline gives CDR1 SEHNR, CDR2 FQNEAQ (reference sequence). The CDR3 runs to 18 residues. V lost 5 bases, J lost 2 bases, and 12 bases stayed unmatched. Here the CDR3 DNA reads TGTGCCAGCAGCCACAGGGCGACGGGACTAGCGGGAACCTACGAGCAGTACTTC. This codes for CASSHRATGLAGTYEQYF.

For this clonotype: The junction shows a germline mismatch at one end, possibly a read error. Here the CDR3 DNA reads TGTGCCAGCAGCCCGCAGAGGCAGGGGTTT. Its translation is CASSPQRQGF. The V and J genes are TRBV2 and TRBJ1-5; a weak D match, TRBD1 (6 bases). Germline-derived CDR1 and CDR2 are SNHLY and FYNNEI. This CDR3 contains 10 residues.

V gene TRBV10-3 combines with J gene TRBJ2-7; 7 bases map to TRBD1. V lost 0 bases, J lost 1 base, and 6 bases stayed unmatched. Germline-derived CDR1 and CDR2 are ENHRY and SYGVKD. This CDR3 comprises 16 residues. The CDR3, as DNA: TGTGCCATCAGTGAGTCTGCTTACAGGGGATCCTACGAGCAGTACTTC. It translates to CAISESAYRGSYEQYF.

This clonotype turned up a few times. The V and J genes are TRBV10-3 and TRBJ1-1; perhaps TRBD1 as D (5 bases). Germline CDR1 ENHRY, CDR2 SYGVKD. V lost 3 bases and J 5 bases, leaving 16 bases between the germline ends. CDR3 length equals 15 residues. CDR3 loop: CAISDPSGIRTEAFF. In DNA form, the CDR3 reads TGTGCCATCAGTGACCCGTCAGGGATTAGAACTGAAGCTTTCTTT.

The CDR3 DNA is TGTGCCAGCAGCCGGGCCCCGGCGGGTTCACCCCTCCACTTT. The encoded protein is CASSRAPAGSPLHF. The chain employs TRBV7-2 and TRBJ1-6; no clear D. Per germline, CDR1 SGHTA and CDR2 FQGNSA. V lost 5 bases and J lost 9, with 14 bases in between. The CDR3 sequence is 14 residues long.

The chain combines TRBV29-1 with TRBJ1-3; 11 positions match TRBD1. The V gene's germline CDR1 is SQVTM and CDR2 ANQGSEA. The CDR3 is 11 amino acids. V was clipped by 6 bases and J by 8 bases; unmatched bases: 0. The CDR3 protein is CSVGQGDTIYF. The CDR3 region has the DNA TGCAGCGTGGGACAGGGGGACACCATATATTTT.

The J gene is TRBJ1-1, the V gene TRBV7-8; possibly TRBD1 for D (6 bases). With 4 bases removed from V and 3 bases from J, the gap between germline ends came to 15 bases. CDR1 and CDR2 (germline): SGHVS, FQNEAQ. The CDR3 consists of 15 residues. The chain's CDR3 is CASSWGASQDTEAFF. The CDR3 DNA sequence: TGTGCCAGCAGCTGGGGGGCGAGTCAGGACACTGAAGCTTTCTTT.

This rearrangement joins TRBV12-3 or TRBV12-4 to TRBJ1-5, with 7 positions matching TRBD1. This CDR3 has 15 amino acids. Unmatched junction bases numbered 8, after V lost 7 bases and J lost 2 bases. The CDR3 nucleotides read TGTGCCAGCACCCAGGGGGATCGCGGCAATCAGCCCCAGCATTTT. The encoded protein is CASTQGDRGNQPQHF.

J is TRBJ1-2 and V is TRBV9; TRBD1 matches at 10 bases. There are 14 residues in the CDR3. Germline CDR1 and CDR2: SGDLS and YYNGEE. J lost 7 bases, V lost 4 bases, and 7 bases had no gene match. CDR3 DNA sequence: TGTGCCAGCAGCCCTGGGACAGGGGCTGGTGGCTACACCTTC. The encoded protein is CASSPGTGAGGYTF.

Note on this clonotype: One junction end does not reproduce the germline sequence, and a read error may be involved. The genes are TRBV7-9 and TRBJ1-1; possibly TRBD1 for D (6 bases). The CDR3 totals 15 residues. CDR1 SEHNR and CDR2 FQNEAQ come from the germline V gene (reference sequence). CDR3: CASSQVFQGRTEAFF. CDR3 nucleotide sequence: TGCGCCAGCAGCCAAGTTTTCCAGGGGAGGACTGAAGCTTTCTTT. Complete variable domain (other parts from reference TRBV7-9 and TRBJ1-1): DTGVSQNPRHKITKRGQNVTFRCDPISEHNRLYWYRQTLGQGPEFLTYFQNEAQLEKSRLLSDRFSAERPKGSFSTLEIQRTEQGDSAMYLCASSQVFQGRTEAFFGQGTRLTVV.

The V call is TRBV7-3, the J call TRBJ2-7; 7 bases fit TRBD1. The trim removed 5 bases at V and 5 bases at J, leaving 3 bases unmatched. The CDR3 loop spans 12 amino acids. Germline loops: CDR1 SGHTA, CDR2 FQGTGA. CDR3 in amino acids: CASSTGVDEQYF. The CDR3 DNA reads as TGTGCCAGCAGCACAGGGGTGGACGAGCAGTACTTC.

This clonotype has a single count. The V and J genes are TRBV7-8 and TRBJ2-3; D call uncertain. CDR1 is SGHVS, CDR2 FQNEAQ, per germline. The CDR3 runs 13 residues. Trimming pared 5 bases from V and 6 bases from J, leaving 12 bases between. The CDR3 DNA reads as TGTGCCAGCAGCCTTACCTCCAGGGATACGCAGTATTTT. Translation: CASSLTSRDTQYF.

Points on this clonotype: A read error may account for a junction end that differs from germline. This chain links TRBV10-3 with TRBJ1-1; D is unclear. Per germline, CDR1 ENHRY and CDR2 SYGVKD. CDR3 size: 15 residues. CDR3 sequence: CASSEYWGPNTEAFF. The DNA for the CDR3 is TGTGCCAGCAGTGAATATTGGGGTCCGAACACTGAAGCTTTCTTT.

This clonotype was counted at least ten times. The chain carries TRBV20-1 and TRBJ1-6; 8 positions agree with TRBD1. The CDR3 runs to 15 residues. Germline V gene sequence: CDR1 DFQATT, CDR2 SNEGSKA (reference sequence). The J segment lost 9 bases and the V segment lost 1 base, leaving 8 bases of the junction unmatched. CDR3 in amino acids: CSARGSGTGSSPLHF. CDR3 DNA: TGCAGTGCTAGAGGTTCCGGGACAGGATCTTCACCCCTCCACTTT.

This clonotype was observed many times. V is TRBV20-1 and J is TRBJ2-5; no clear D gene. Trimming cost V 5 bases and J 5 bases, with 15 bases left between them. Germline assignment: CDR1 DFQATT and CDR2 SNEGSKA (reference sequence). The CDR3 contains 13 residues. In DNA, the CDR3 is TGCAGTGCTCACGGCGCTAGTGGCGAGACCCAGTACTTC. This sequence encodes CSAHGASGETQYF.

The gene calls are TRBV9 and TRBJ2-2, with D possibly being TRBD2 (5 bases). Germline V lookup: CDR1 SGDLS, CDR2 YYNGEE. This CDR3 has 16 amino acids. The germline V and J ends were trimmed by 0 bases and 2 bases, with 11 bases remaining between them. This chain's CDR3 is CASSVAGFGNTGELFF. In nucleotides, the CDR3 is TGTGCCAGCAGCGTAGCGGGGTTCGGAAACACCGGGGAGCTGTTTTTT. The complete variable domain, with remaining parts taken from reference TRBV9 and TRBJ2-2, reads DSGVTQTPKHLITATGQRVTLRCSPRSGDLSVYWYQQSLDQGLQFLIQYYNGEERAKGNILERFSAQQFPDLHSELNLSSLELGDSALYFCASSVAGFGNTGELFFGEGSRLTVL.

The chain is built from TRBV6-5 and TRBJ2-5; possibly TRBD1 for D (6 bases). V lost 0 bases and J 1 base, leaving 9 bases between the germline ends. The CDR3 consists of 15 residues. The germline V gene encodes CDR1 MNHEY and CDR2 SVGAGI. The CDR3 reads CASSYSTGFQETQYF. The CDR3 DNA sequence: TGTGCCAGCAGTTACTCGACAGGCTTCCAAGAGACCCAGTACTTC.